One and the same sample provided the 17 T cell receptor beta chains below, sequenced in a study of blood T cell repertoires in COVID-19. Only in-frame clones appear in the TCRdb table, and some are missing; sequencing was by immunoSEQ multiplex PCR. This table has under 300,000 clones, more than 75% appearing once. Sequenced material: PBMCs or T cells enriched from blood (not recorded which). These receptors all stem from a woman aged 40 to 50 with acute COVID-19.

This clone has just one count. The gene calls are TRBV5-1 and TRBJ1-2; 8 positions match TRBD1. The CDR3 has 14 residues. The V gene's germline CDR1 is SGHRS and CDR2 YFSETQ. The J segment lost 6 bases and the V segment lost 3 bases, leaving 7 bases of the junction unmatched. CDR3 coding DNA: TGCGCCAGCAGCTCCAGGGGGCTTAGGGATGGCTACACCTTC. Translated, it gives CASSSRGLRDGYTF.

The chain joins TRBV10-1 to TRBJ2-7, with 8 nucleotides matching TRBD1. J gave up 5 bases and V 4 bases, and 10 bases lay outside the gene matches. The CDR3 sequence is 15 residues long. Germline V gene lookup returns CDR1 WNHNN and CDR2 SYGVQD (reference sequence). CDR3 protein: CASSGRRQGADEQYF. The CDR3 DNA sequence: TGCGCCAGCAGTGGTCGGAGGCAGGGGGCCGACGAGCAGTACTTC.

The chain employs TRBV10-3 and TRBJ2-1; 8 positions agree with TRBD2. Germline lookup yields CDR1 ENHRY and CDR2 SYGVKD. CDR3 length equals 13 residues. For the CDR3, the DNA is TGTGCGAACACGGGGGGGCTTGGCAATGAGCAGTTCTTC. It yields the protein CANTGGLGNEQFF.

The chain joins TRBV6-5 to TRBJ2-1; possible D gene TRBD2, 6 bases. The V and J ends lost 5 bases and 15 bases respectively, with 20 bases between them. The CDR3 consists of 13 residues. Germline V gene sequence: CDR1 MNHEY, CDR2 SVGAGI. CDR3 sequence (DNA): TGTGCCAGCAGTAAACCGGGACTTCACGAGACGTTCTTC. Amino acids: CASSKPGLHETFF.

V is TRBV21-1 and J is TRBJ1-5. TRBV21-1 is designated a pseudogene. This CDR3 comprises 16 residues. The CDR3 nucleotides are TGTGCCAGCAGCAAACGTCGGGGTCCAAGCAATCAGCCCCAGCATTTT. Its protein product is CASSKRRGPSNQPQHF.

This clone came up once. The rearrangement links TRBV14 to TRBJ2-7, with 11 positions matching TRBD2. The CDR3 contains 20 residues. V lost 3 bases, J lost 3 bases, and 19 bases stayed unmatched. Germline V gives CDR1 SGHDN, CDR2 FVKESK. This chain's CDR3 is CASSQVPGLAAPHSVYEQYF. Written as DNA, the CDR3 is TGTGCCAGCAGCCAGGTTCCGGGACTAGCGGCTCCACATTCGGTCTACGAGCAGTACTTC.

There are a few counts of this clone. This chain connects TRBV6-2 or TRBV6-3 to TRBJ1-5; unclear D gene. CDR1 is MNHEY, CDR2 SVGEGT, per germline. This CDR3 contains 16 residues. Trimming stripped 5 bases from V and 2 bases from J, with 16 bases between. CDR3 region: CASSPWGEGGNQPQHF. The CDR3 bases are TGTGCCAGCAGTCCCTGGGGTGAGGGTGGCAATCAGCCCCAGCATTTT.

The CDR3 loop is CASSPGTSGFSYNEQFF. The CDR3 DNA reads TGTGCCAGCAGTCCCGGGACTAGCGGGTTCTCCTACAATGAGCAGTTCTTC. The chain is built from TRBV6-6 and TRBJ2-1, with TRBD2 identical over 12 bases. The junction had 5 bases not matched to a gene; V was cut back by 5 bases and J by 0 bases. The germline CDR1 and CDR2 sequences are MNHNY and SVGAGI (reference sequence). CDR3 length: 17 residues.

The chain couples TRBV3-1 (or the pseudogene TRBV3-2) to TRBJ2-4; 8 nucleotides line up with TRBD2. The CDR3 covers 19 residues. J was trimmed by 0 bases and V by 4 bases; bases with no gene match: 14. The germline V gene has CDR1 LGHDT and CDR2 YNNKEL (reference sequence). Here the CDR3 reads CASSPTPAGVKLAKNIQYF. In nucleotides, the CDR3 is TGTGCCAGCAGCCCGACGCCAGCGGGAGTAAAACTAGCCAAAAACATTCAGTACTTC.

This chain uses TRBV30 with TRBJ2-7; D call uncertain. Germline V gene sequence: CDR1 GTSNPN, CDR2 SVGIG (reference sequence). The CDR3 sequence is 12 residues long. The V and J ends lost 2 bases and 5 bases respectively, with 10 bases between them. The CDR3 loop is CAWSQADHEQYF. DNA of the CDR3: TGTGCCTGGAGTCAGGCTGACCACGAGCAGTACTTC.

This clone has only a few counts. The chain uses TRBV5-1 and TRBJ2-3; D gene unclear. The CDR3 has 13 amino acids. CDR1 and CDR2 (germline): SGHRS, YFSETQ. V was clipped by 7 bases and J by 2 bases, with 11 bases between them. The CDR3 sequence is CASVNTFTDTQYF. CDR3 bases: TGCGCCAGCGTTAACACCTTCACAGATACGCAGTATTTT.

This chain joins TRBV25-1 and TRBJ2-7, with 8 bases lining up with TRBD2. V shed 4 bases, J shed 4 bases, and the junction held 18 bases outside the gene matches. Germline assignment: CDR1 MGHDK and CDR2 SYGVNS. The CDR3 is 18 amino acids. CDR3 nucleotide sequence: TGTGCCAGCAGTGGCGGCGCGGGAGGTCTTGGTGCTGTGTACGAGCAGTACTTC. Protein product: CASSGGAGGLGAVYEQYF.

The V gene is TRBV4-2, the J gene TRBJ2-3; no clear D gene. The V end lost 0 bases, the J end lost 5 bases, and 3 bases lay between the germline ends. CDR1 LGHNA and CDR2 YNFKEQ come from the germline V gene. This CDR3 spans 12 amino acids. The DNA of the CDR3 is TGTGCCAGCAGCCAAGATCGAGATACGCAGTATTTT. This encodes CASSQDRDTQYF.

As for this clone: The same CDR3 can be traced to other DNA sequences in this sample. The rearrangement joins TRBV7-2 to TRBJ2-7, with D unclear. The V gene's germline CDR1 is SGHTA and CDR2 FQGNSA. The ends were cut back, 2 bases at V and 2 bases at J, with 4 bases in the middle. The CDR3 is 12 residues long. CDR3 DNA sequence: TGTGCCAGCAGCTTATTAGCCTACGAGCAGTACTTC. Translated, it gives CASSLLAYEQYF.

V and J are TRBV6-2 or TRBV6-3 and TRBJ2-3, with 9 positions matching TRBD2. Germline lookup yields CDR1 MNHEY and CDR2 SVGEGT. The junction had 11 bases not matched to a gene; V was cut back by 3 bases and J by 4 bases. The CDR3 consists of 17 residues. CDR3 residues: CASSYVRGRAGADTQYF. The DNA for the CDR3 is TGTGCCAGCAGTTATGTGCGCGGGAGGGCCGGGGCAGATACGCAGTATTTT.

The chain couples TRBV10-3 to TRBJ1-1; TRBD1 agrees at 10 bases. The CDR3 covers 15 residues. The J segment lost 5 bases and the V segment lost 2 bases, leaving 5 bases of the junction unmatched. The germline gives CDR1 ENHRY, CDR2 SYGVKD. The CDR3 sequence is CAISETGTGETEAFF. DNA of the CDR3: TGTGCCATCAGTGAGACCGGGACAGGGGAGACTGAAGCTTTCTTT.

The CDR3 nucleotides read TGCAGCGTTGAAAGGGGACAGGGGGCCCATGGCTACACCTTC. Its translation: CSVERGQGAHGYTF. V is TRBV29-1 and J is TRBJ1-2; 12 positions match TRBD1. Germline V lookup: CDR1 SQVTM, CDR2 ANQGSEA. After removal of 2 bases from V and 6 bases from J, the junction contained 4 bases not matched to a gene. The CDR3 loop spans 14 amino acids.